This is a list of T cell receptor beta chains from one sample in a study of T cell responses to AZD1222 COVID-19 vaccine. Measured with immunoSEQ multiplex PCR; TCRdb has only the in-frame clones, and not every one. The sample includes 130,000 or so clones, around 94% of them seen just once. The sample in question was peripheral blood, obtained on day 0 of AZD1222 vaccination. These receptors all stem from an adult in good health. Each CDR3 is given with its conserved first and last residue. D genes are given only for firm matches. Some rows have no size entry. The others give once, few or many, or a class for an expanded clone.

J gene,V gene,clone size,D gene,CDR3 protein,CDR3 DNA
TRBJ1-4,TRBV5-1,NA,TRBD1,CASSLKGAVEKLFF,TGCGCCAGCAGCTTGAAGGGGGCGGTTGAAAAACTGTTTTTT
TRBJ2-7,TRBV5-4,NA,TRBD2,CASSLPPSGKGTYEQYF,TGTGCCAGCAGCTTGCCGCCTAGCGGGAAGGGAACCTACGAGCAGTACTTC
TRBJ2-3,TRBV5-1,NA,TRBD2,CASSLQGLAGVGNTDTQYF,TGCGCCAGCAGCTTACAGGGGCTAGCGGGAGTCGGGAACACAGATACGCAGTATTTT
TRBJ2-3,TRBV4-2,NA,NA,CASSQGTSGYTDTQYF,TGTGCCAGCAGCCAAGGTACCAGCGGCTACACAGATACGCAGTATTTT
TRBJ2-1,TRBV11-3,NA,TRBD2,CASSLQAGGPYNEQFF,TGTGCCAGCAGCTTACAAGCGGGAGGGCCCTACAATGAGCAGTTCTTC
TRBJ2-3,TRBV6-5,NA,NA,CASSRREGGDTQYF,TGTGCCAGCAGTCGGCGGGAAGGGGGAGATACGCAGTATTTT
TRBJ2-3,TRBV19,NA,TRBD1,CASKDRGRTDTQYF,TGTGCCAGTAAGGACAGGGGGCGTACAGATACGCAGTATTTT
TRBJ2-2,TRBV10-3,NA,NA,CAISKGGSWGQNGELFF,TGTGCCATCAGTAAAGGAGGGAGCTGGGGGCAGAACGGGGAGCTGTTTTTT
TRBJ2-2,TRBV7-9,NA,NA,CASSPGHRPGELFF,TGTGCCAGCAGCCCGGGACACCGACCCGGGGAGCTGTTTTTT
TRBJ2-5,TRBV14,NA,NA,CASSHQGLFETQYF,TGTGCCAGCAGCCATCAAGGGCTCTTTGAGACCCAGTACTTC
TRBJ1-1,TRBV2,NA,NA,CASSEALGRGGNTEAFF,TGTGCCAGCAGTGAAGCGCTGGGGAGGGGCGGAAACACTGAAGCTTTCTTT
TRBJ2-2,TRBV11-2,NA,TRBD1,CASSSLQGAVGELFF,TGTGCCAGCAGCTCCCTACAGGGGGCGGTCGGGGAGCTGTTTTTT
TRBJ2-7,TRBV5-1,few,NA,CASSLELAAPGEQYF,TGCGCCAGCAGCTTGGAGTTAGCGGCGCCGGGGGAGCAGTACTTC
TRBJ2-7,TRBV5-6,NA,NA,CASSFSRQVNEQYF,TGTGCCAGCAGCTTTTCCCGTCAGGTCAACGAGCAGTACTTC
TRBJ2-7,TRBV7-8,few,NA,CASSLIVVGDLYEQYF,TGTGCCAGCAGCTTGATAGTAGTGGGCGATCTCTACGAGCAGTACTTC
TRBJ2-3,TRBV6-1,NA,NA,CASSELAHTQYF,TGTGCCAGCAGTGAACTAGCGCATACGCAGTATTTT
TRBJ1-1,TRBV30,NA,NA,CAFQGPPLEAFF,TGTGCCTTCCAGGGGCCCCCGCTTGAAGCTTTCTTT
TRBJ1-2,TRBV12-3/TRBV12-4,NA,NA,CASSFGGGYGYTF,TGTGCCAGCAGTTTTGGGGGGGGCTATGGCTACACCTTC
TRBJ2-2,TRBV18,NA,NA,CASSPLAGELFF,TGTGCCAGCTCACCGCTAGCCGGGGAGCTGTTTTTT
TRBJ1-1,TRBV7-9,NA,NA,CASSLGSTEAFF,TGTGCCAGCAGCTTAGGCTCCACTGAAGCTTTCTTT
TRBJ2-3,TRBV4-1,NA,TRBD2,CASSHGLAGVFPTDTQYF,TGCGCCAGCAGCCACGGACTAGCGGGAGTGTTCCCCACAGATACGCAGTATTTT
TRBJ2-5,TRBV18,NA,NA,CASSPIAGETQYF,TGTGCCAGCTCACCTATTGCGGGAGAGACCCAGTACTTC
TRBJ1-4,TRBV18,NA,NA,CASSQGGRSRSEKLFF,TGTGCCAGCTCACAAGGGGGGCGTAGTCGGAGTGAAAAACTGTTTTTT
TRBJ1-6,TRBV6-4,NA,NA,CASSLQGGNSPLHF,TGTGCCAGCAGTCTACAGGGTGGGAATTCACCCCTCCACTTT
TRBJ1-1,TRBV5-1,NA,TRBD1,CASSLGQGNSEAFF,TGCGCCAGCAGCTTGGGACAGGGTAACTCTGAAGCTTTCTTT
TRBJ1-3,TRBV30,NA,NA,CAWSRDLTGNTIYF,TGTGCCTGGAGTCGGGACTTGACTGGAAACACCATATATTTT
TRBJ1-2,TRBV5-5,NA,NA,CASSLDGIYGYTF,TGTGCCAGCAGCTTGGACGGGATCTATGGCTACACCTTC
TRBJ1-5,TRBV4-2,once,TRBD1,CASSQSDRASNQPQHF,TGTGCCAGCAGCCAATCGGACAGGGCGAGCAATCAGCCCCAGCATTTT
TRBJ1-1,TRBV19,NA,NA,CASSNTEAFF,TGTGCCAGTTCCAACACTGAAGCTTTCTTT
TRBJ1-1,TRBV2,NA,TRBD1,CASSGTGGRTEAFF,TGTGCCAGCAGTGGGACAGGGGGCAGGACTGAAGCTTTCTTT
TRBJ1-1,TRBV6-1,NA,NA,CASSDLGRARTEAFF,TGTGCCAGCAGTGATCTGGGGCGGGCGAGGACTGAAGCTTTCTTT